The clone carrying this TCR beta chain showed up just a few times. Amplification yielded TCR beta CDR3 regions, with RNA transcripts as the source. First-round RT-PCR of the TCR CDR3 relied on the HTBI primer set. TCRdb redid the calling of the multiplex PCR reads with MiXCR, one entry per CDR3 protein. The repertoire holds over 500,000 distinct CDR3 sequences, around 15% seen once, with about 15% in the top ten. The data are from a study of T cells in Graves' hyperthyroidism and ophthalmopathy. The TCR comes from a woman aged 40 to 55 with Graves' hyperthyroidism. Material: blood.

CDR3 loop: CASSLGLGSSYNEQFF. Here the CDR3 DNA reads TGCGCCAGCAGCTTGGGACTAGGGAGCTCCTACAATGAGCAGTTCTTC. The V call is TRBV5-1, the J call TRBJ2-1; D is perhaps TRBD2 (6 bases). The germline V and J ends were trimmed by 0 bases and 0 bases, with 10 bases remaining between them. There are 16 residues in the CDR3. The germline V gene encodes CDR1 SGHRS and CDR2 YFSETQ. Based on the CDR3 plus reference TRBV5-1 and TRBJ2-1, the full variable domain is KAGVTQTPRYLIKTRGQQVTLSCSPISGHRSVSWYQQTPGQGLQFLFEYFSETQRNKGNFPGRFSGRQFSNSRSEMNVSTLELGDSALYLCASSLGLGSSYNEQFFGPGTRLTVL.